This T cell receptor beta chain appears in the sequencing data of a study of vaccination and CD4 T cells after COVID-19. Overall study: Vaccination of participants consisted of two doses of either BNT162b2 or mRNA-1273 vaccine.

The sample holds a few counts of this clonotype. Its target is not known. Study results and caveats: The rise in median SARS-CoV-2-reactive clonotypes, from roughly 21 to 40, was not significant.

Treatment: roughly 10-day PBMC culture with coronavirus spike peptide pools or control peptides (ViraFEST assay). The ViraFEST method relied on peptide pools to expand antigen-specific T cells, followed by TCR sequencing. It was with roughly 10 IU/ml IL-2 and 8 to 10 ug/ml peptide pools that 2 million to 2.5 million PBMCs per well were cultured. V lost 2 bases and J lost 5, with 12 bases in between. CDR1 and CDR2 (germline): SGHTA, FQGNSA. This CDR3 region has 14 residues. Sequencing of cultured CD4+ T cell DNA used the Oncomine TCR Beta short-read assay. TCRdb reprocessed the PCR reads via MiXCR and lists one record per CDR3 protein. There are over 12,000 distinct CDR3 sequences in the sample; 40% to 60% occur only once, and 13% to 15% lies in the top ten.

The sample comprised CD4+ T cells from blood, cultured in vitro. This sequence originates from a human donor who had recovered from COVID-19. The rearrangement links TRBV7-2 to TRBJ1-2; D remains unclear. CDR3 coding DNA: TGTGCCAGCAGCTTAATGATCGGGAGTTATGGCTACACCTTC. Translation: CASSLMIGSYGYTF.